This T cell receptor beta chain stems from a study of cytomegalovirus exposure and HLA in healthy donors. General study results and limits: Most sequenced TCRs were rare (though some public TCRs occurred in many donors). The study put 150 to 200 TCR beta chains on its list as cytomegalovirus-associated.

Separation from the roughly 700-subject first cohort characterized the roughly 120-subject validation cohort, to which the donors belonged. Data came from immunoSEQ multiplex PCR; TCRdb stores just in-frame clones and leaves some out. The sample records under 200,000 clones, more than 80% being singletons. Concerning this clone: Its antigen remains unidentified.

This TCR was recovered from a woman aged 18-35 years in good health and CMV-seropositive. Sequencing input: PBMCs.

The CDR3 region is CASSQARQGPYEQYF. CDR3 DNA: TGCGCCAGCAGCCAAGCCCGACAGGGCCCCTACGAGCAGTACTTC. The V call is TRBV4-1, the J call TRBJ2-7; 7 nucleotides align to TRBD1. CDR3 length equals 15 residues. Germline CDR1 MGHRA, CDR2 YSYEKL. The ends lost 1 base at V and 2 bases at J; junction bases unmatched: 5.